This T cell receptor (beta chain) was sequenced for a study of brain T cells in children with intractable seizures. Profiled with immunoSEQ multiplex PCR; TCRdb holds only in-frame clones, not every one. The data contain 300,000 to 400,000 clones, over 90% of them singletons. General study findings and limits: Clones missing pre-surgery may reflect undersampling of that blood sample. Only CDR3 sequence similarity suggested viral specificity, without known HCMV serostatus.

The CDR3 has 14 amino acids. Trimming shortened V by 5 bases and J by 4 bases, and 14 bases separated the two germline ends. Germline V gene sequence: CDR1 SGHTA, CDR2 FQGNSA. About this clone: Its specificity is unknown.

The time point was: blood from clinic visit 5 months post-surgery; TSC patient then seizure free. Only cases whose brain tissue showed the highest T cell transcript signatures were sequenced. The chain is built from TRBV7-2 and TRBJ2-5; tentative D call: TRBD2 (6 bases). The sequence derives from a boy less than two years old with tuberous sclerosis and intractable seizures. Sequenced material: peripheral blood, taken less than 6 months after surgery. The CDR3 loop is CASSRRLGRETQYF. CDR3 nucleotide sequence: TGTGCCAGCAGCCGCCGACTAGGGCGAGAGACCCAGTACTTC.